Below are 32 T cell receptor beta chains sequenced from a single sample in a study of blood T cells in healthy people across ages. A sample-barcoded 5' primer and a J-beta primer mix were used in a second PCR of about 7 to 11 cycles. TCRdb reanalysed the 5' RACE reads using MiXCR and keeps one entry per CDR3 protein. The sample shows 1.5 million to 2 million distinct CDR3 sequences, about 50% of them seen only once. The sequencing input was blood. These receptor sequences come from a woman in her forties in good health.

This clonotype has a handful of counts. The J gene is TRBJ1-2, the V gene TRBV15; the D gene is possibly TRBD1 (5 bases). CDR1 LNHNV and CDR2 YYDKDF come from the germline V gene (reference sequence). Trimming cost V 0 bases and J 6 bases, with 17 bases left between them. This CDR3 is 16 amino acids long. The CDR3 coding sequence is TGTGCCACCAGCAGAGATTATGGGTCAGGGTCCAATGGCTACACCTTC. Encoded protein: CATSRDYGSGSNGYTF.

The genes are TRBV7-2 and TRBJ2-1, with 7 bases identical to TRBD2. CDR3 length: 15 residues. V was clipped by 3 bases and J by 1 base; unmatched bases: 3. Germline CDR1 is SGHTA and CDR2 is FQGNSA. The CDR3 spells CASSFSSGSYNEQFF. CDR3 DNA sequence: TGTGCCAGCAGCTTCTCTAGCGGATCCTACAATGAGCAGTTCTTC.

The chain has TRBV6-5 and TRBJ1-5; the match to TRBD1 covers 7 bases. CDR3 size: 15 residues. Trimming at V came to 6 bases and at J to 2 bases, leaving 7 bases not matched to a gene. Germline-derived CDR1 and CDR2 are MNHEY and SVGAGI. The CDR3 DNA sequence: TGTGCCAGCAGGCCCGACAGGGCACGCAATCAGCCCCAGCATTTT. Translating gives CASRPDRARNQPQHF.

The CDR3 here is CASSPAPGPNYGYTF. The CDR3, as DNA: TGCGCCAGCAGCCCAGCACCGGGACCTAACTATGGCTACACCTTC. J is TRBJ1-2 and V is TRBV5-1, with D possibly being TRBD1 (5 bases). V lost 4 bases, J lost 0 bases, and 13 bases lay in between. Germline CDR1 and CDR2: SGHRS and YFSETQ. The CDR3 length is 15 residues.

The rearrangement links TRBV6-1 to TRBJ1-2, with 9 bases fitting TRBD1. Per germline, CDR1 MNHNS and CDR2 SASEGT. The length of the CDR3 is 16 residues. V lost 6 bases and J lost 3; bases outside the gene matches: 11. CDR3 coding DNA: TGTGCCAGCAGGCCCCCTCCGGGACAGGGCGACTATGGCTACACCTTC. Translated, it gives CASRPPPGQGDYGYTF.

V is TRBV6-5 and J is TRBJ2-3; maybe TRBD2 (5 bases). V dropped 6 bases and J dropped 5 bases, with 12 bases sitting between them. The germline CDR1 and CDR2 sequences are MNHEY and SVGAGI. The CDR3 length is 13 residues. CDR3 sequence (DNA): TGTGCCAGCAGCGCAACTCGGGGAGATACGCAGTATTTT. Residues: CASSATRGDTQYF.

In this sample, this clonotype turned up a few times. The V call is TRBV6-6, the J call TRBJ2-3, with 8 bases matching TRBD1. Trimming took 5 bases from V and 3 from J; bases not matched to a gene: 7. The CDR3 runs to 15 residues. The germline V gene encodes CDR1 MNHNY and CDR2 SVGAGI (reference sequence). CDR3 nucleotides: TGTGCCAGCAGTATACAGGGGGGCAAGACAGATACGCAGTATTTT. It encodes CASSIQGGKTDTQYF.

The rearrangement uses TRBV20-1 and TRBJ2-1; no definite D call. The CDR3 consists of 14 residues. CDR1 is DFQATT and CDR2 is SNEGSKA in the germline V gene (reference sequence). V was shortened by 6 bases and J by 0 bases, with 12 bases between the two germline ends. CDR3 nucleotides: TGCAGTGCAAAGGACCAAGGCTCCTACAATGAGCAGTTCTTC. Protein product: CSAKDQGSYNEQFF.

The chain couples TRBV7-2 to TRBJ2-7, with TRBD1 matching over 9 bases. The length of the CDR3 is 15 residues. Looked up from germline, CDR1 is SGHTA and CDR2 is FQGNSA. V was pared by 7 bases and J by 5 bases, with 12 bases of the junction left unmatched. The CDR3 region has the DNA TGTGCCAGCAACACGAAAAGGGACAGGGACCACGAGCAGTACTTC. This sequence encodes CASNTKRDRDHEQYF.

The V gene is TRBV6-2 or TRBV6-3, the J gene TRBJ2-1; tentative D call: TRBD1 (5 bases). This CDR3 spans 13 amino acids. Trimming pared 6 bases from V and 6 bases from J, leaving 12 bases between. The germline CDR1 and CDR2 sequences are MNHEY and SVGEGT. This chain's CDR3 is CASSDSFFNEQFF. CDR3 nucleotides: TGTGCCAGCAGCGACAGCTTCTTCAATGAGCAGTTCTTC.

The CDR3 loop reads CASSTTALGANVLTF. The DNA of the CDR3 is TGTGCCAGCAGCACGACAGCTCTCGGGGCCAACGTCCTGACTTTC. J is TRBJ2-6 and V is TRBV3-1; perhaps TRBD1 as D (5 bases). The ends were cut back, 5 bases at V and 4 bases at J, with 12 bases in the middle. Germline CDR1 and CDR2: LGHDT and YNNKEL (reference sequence). This CDR3 contains 15 residues. Full variable domain (missing parts from reference TRBV3-1 and TRBJ2-6): DTAVSQTPKYLVTQMGNDKSIKCEQNLGHDTMYWYKQDSKKFLKIMFSYNNKELIINETVPNRFSPKSPDKAHLNLHINSLELGDSAVYFCASSTTALGANVLTFGAGSRLTVL.

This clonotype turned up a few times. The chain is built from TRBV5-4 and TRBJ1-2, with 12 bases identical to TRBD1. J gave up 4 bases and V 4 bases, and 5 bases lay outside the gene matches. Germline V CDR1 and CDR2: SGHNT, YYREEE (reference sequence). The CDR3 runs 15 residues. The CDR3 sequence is CASSTPGQGAYGYTF. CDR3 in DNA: TGTGCCAGCAGCACCCCGGGACAGGGGGCCTATGGCTACACCTTC. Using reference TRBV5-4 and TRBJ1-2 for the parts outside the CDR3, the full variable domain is ETGVTQSPTHLIKTRGQQVTLRCSSQSGHNTVSWYQQALGQGPQFIFQYYREEENGRGNFPPRFSGLQFPNYSSELNVNALELDDSALYLCASSTPGQGAYGYTFGSGTRLTVV.

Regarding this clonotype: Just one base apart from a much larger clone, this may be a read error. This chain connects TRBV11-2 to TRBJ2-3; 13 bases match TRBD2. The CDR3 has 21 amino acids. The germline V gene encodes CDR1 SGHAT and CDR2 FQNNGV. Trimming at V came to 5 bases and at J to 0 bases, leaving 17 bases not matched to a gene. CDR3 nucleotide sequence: TGTGCCAGCAGCCTGCTTGCGCCGGGACTAGCGGGACGCTCTAGCACAGATACGCAGTATTTT. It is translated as CASSLLAPGLAGRSSTDTQYF. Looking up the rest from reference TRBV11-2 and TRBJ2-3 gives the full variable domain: EAGVAQSPRYKIIEKRQSVAFWCNPISGHATLYWYQQILGQGPKLLIQFQNNGVVDDSQLPKDRFSAERLKGVDSTLKIQPAKLEDSAVYLCASSLLAPGLAGRSSTDTQYFGPGTRLTVL.

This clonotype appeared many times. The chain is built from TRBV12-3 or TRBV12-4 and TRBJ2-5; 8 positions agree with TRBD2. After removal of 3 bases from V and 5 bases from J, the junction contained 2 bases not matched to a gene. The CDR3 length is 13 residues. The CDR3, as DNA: TGTGCCAGCAGTTTCGGGGGGGTCGAGACCCAGTACTTC. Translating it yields CASSFGGVETQYF.

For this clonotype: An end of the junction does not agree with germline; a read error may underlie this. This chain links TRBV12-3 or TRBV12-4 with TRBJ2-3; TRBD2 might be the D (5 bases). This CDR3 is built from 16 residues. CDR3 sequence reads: CAGSLLLRVSTDTQYF. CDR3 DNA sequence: TGTGCCGGCAGTTTATTGTTGCGGGTTAGCACAGATACGCAGTATTTT.

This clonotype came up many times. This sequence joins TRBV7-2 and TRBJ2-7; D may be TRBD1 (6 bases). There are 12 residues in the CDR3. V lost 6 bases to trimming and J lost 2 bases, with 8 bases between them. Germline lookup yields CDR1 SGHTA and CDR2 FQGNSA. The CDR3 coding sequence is TGTGCCAGCAGGGCAGGGGCCTACGAGCAGTACTTC. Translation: CASRAGAYEQYF.

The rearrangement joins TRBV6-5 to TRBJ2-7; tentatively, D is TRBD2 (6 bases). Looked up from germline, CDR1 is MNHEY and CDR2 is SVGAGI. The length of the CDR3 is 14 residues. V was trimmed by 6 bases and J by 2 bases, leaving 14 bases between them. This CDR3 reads CASRTGGPPYEQYF. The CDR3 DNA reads TGTGCCAGCAGAACAGGAGGGCCCCCCTACGAGCAGTACTTC.

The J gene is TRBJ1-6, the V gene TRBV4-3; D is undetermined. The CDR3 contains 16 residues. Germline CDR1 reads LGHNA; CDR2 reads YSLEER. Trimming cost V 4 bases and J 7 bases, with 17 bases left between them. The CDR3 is CASSRNTGSENSPLHF. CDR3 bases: TGCGCCAGCAGCCGGAATACGGGATCGGAGAATTCACCCCTCCACTTT.

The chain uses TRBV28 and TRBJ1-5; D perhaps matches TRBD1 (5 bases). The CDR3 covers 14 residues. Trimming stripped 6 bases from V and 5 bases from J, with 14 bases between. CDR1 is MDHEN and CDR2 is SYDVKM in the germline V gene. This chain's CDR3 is CASSPLQVHQPQHF. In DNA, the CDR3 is TGTGCCAGCAGCCCACTACAGGTTCATCAGCCCCAGCATTTT.

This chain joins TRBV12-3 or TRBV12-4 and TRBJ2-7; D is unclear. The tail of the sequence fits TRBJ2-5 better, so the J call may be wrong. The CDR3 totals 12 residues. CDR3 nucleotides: TGTGCCAGCAGTCAGCCTCGGGAGACCCAGTACTTC. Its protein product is CASSQPRETQYF.

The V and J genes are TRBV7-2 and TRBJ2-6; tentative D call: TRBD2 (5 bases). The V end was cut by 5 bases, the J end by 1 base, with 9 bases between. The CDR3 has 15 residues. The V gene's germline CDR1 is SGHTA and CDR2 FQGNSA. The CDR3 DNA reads TGTGCCAGCAGCCATGGGGAGTCTGGGGCCAACGTCCTGACTTTC. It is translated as CASSHGESGANVLTF.

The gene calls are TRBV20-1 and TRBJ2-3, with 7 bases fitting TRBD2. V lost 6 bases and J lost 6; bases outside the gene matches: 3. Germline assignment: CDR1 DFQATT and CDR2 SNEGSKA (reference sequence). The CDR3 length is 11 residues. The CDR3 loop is CSAGGRDTQYF. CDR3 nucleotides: TGCAGTGCGGGGGGGAGGGATACGCAGTATTTT.

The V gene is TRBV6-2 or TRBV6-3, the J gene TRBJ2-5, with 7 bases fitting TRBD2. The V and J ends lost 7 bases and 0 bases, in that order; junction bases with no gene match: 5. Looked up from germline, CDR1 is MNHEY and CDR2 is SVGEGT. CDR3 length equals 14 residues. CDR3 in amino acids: CASNFSGYQETQYF. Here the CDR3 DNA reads TGTGCCAGCAATTTTAGCGGGTACCAAGAGACCCAGTACTTC.

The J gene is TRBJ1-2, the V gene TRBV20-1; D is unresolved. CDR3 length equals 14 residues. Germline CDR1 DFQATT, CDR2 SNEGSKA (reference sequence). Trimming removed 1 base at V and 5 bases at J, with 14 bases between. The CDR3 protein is CSARVEVRWYGYTF. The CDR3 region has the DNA TGCAGTGCTAGAGTGGAAGTTCGTTGGTATGGCTACACCTTC.

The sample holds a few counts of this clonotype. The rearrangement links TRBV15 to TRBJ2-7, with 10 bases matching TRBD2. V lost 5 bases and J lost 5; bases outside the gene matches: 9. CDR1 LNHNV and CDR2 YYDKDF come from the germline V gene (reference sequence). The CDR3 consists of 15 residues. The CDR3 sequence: CATSLQRGGLNEQYF. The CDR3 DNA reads TGTGCCACCAGCCTCCAGCGGGGGGGCCTCAACGAGCAGTACTTC. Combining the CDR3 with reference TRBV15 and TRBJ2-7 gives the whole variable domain DAMVIQNPRYQVTQFGKPVTLSCSQTLNHNVMYWYQQKSSQAPKLLFHYYDKDFNNEADTPDNFQSRRPNTSFCFLDIRSPGLGDTAMYLCATSLQRGGLNEQYFGPGTRLTVT.

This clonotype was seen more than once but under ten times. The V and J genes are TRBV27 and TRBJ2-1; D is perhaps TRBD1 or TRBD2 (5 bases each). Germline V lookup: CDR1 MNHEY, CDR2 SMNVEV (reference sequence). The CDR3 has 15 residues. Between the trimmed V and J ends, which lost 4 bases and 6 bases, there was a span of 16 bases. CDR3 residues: CASSSSSLGTNEQFF. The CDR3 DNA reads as TGTGCCAGCAGTTCGTCGTCTCTGGGGACCAATGAGCAGTTCTTC.

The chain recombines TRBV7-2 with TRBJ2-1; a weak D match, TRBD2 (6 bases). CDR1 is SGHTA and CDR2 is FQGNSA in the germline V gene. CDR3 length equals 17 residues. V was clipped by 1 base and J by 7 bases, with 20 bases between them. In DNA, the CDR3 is TGTGCCAGCAGCTTAGTGAGCGGCGTGGGGGGTGATAATGAGCAGTTCTTC. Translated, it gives CASSLVSGVGGDNEQFF.

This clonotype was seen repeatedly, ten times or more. DNA of the CDR3: TGTGCCAGCAGCTTAGCGCTTCAGGGAGCAGGGGAGACCCAGTACTTC. This gives the protein CASSLALQGAGETQYF. V gene TRBV7-2 combines with J gene TRBJ2-5; D may correspond to TRBD1 or TRBD2 (5 bases each). CDR3 length: 16 residues. Germline V lookup: CDR1 SGHTA, CDR2 FQGNSA. Trimming took off 0 bases at V and 5 bases at J, with 16 bases between the two ends.

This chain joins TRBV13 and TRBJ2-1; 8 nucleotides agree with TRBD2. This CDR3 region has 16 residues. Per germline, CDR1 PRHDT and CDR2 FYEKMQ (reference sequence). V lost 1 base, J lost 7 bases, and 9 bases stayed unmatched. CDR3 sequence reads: CASSLVSGGRENEQFF. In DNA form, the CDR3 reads TGTGCCAGCAGCTTAGTCAGCGGGGGCCGAGAGAATGAGCAGTTCTTC.

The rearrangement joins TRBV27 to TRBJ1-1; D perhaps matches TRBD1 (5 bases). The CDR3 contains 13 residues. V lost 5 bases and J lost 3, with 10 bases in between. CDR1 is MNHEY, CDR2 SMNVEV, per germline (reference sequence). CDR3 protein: CASSTSGYTEAFF. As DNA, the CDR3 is TGTGCCAGCAGTACTTCAGGGTACACTGAAGCTTTCTTT.

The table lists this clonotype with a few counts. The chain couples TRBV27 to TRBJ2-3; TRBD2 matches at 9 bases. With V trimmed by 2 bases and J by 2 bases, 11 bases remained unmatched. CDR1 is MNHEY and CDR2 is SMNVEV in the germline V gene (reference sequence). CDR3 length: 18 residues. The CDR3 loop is CASSLRWLAGPDTDTQYF. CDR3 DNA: TGTGCCAGCAGTTTACGGTGGCTAGCGGGGCCCGACACAGATACGCAGTATTTT.

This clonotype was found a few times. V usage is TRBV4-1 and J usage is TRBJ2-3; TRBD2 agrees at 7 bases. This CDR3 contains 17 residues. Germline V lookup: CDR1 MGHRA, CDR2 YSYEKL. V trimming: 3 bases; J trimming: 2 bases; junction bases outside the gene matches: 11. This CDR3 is CASSQTPGRQLTDTQYF. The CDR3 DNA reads TGCGCCAGCAGCCAGACCCCCGGGAGGCAGCTCACAGATACGCAGTATTTT.